The clone carrying this TCR beta chain was observed a handful of times. Its antigen is currently unknown. This sample was included in a study of post-analysis software for immune sequencing data. The study's findings and limits: Samples from one preparation batch, clustered by F measure, grouped strongly together. Comparison of patients with controls showed 4 to 6 TRBV segments more frequent in patients, TRBV5-6, TRBV5-1 and TRBV20-1 among them. Relative to controls, patients with multiple sclerosis showed significantly lower normalized Chao1 diversity.

Incorporated into the TCR beta cDNA libraries were unique molecular identifiers, which served to reduce PCR and sequencing biases. The T cell input of about 0.9 to 10 million gave roughly 0.5 million cDNA molecules. MiXCR, run by TCRdb on the PCR reads, gives a single entry per CDR3 protein. The sample records 650,000 to 850,000 distinct CDR3 sequences, about 43% being singletons. The CDR3 covers 16 residues. Deletions cut 2 bases from V and 2 bases from J, with 14 bases between. Sequencing was performed on blood. The chain is built from TRBV12-3 or TRBV12-4 and TRBJ2-3, with a weak D call TRBD1 (6 bases). The sequence was obtained from a girl between 10 and 17 years old with multiple sclerosis. As DNA, the CDR3 is TGTGCCAGCAGTTTATTAGTGGACAGATTCACAGATACGCAGTATTTT. Its translation is CASSLLVDRFTDTQYF.